These 17 T cell receptor beta chains were sequenced from one sample in a study of CD8 T cells in ankylosing spondylitis. TCRdb reanalysed the 5' RACE reads using MiXCR and keeps one entry per CDR3 protein. Here the sample spans under 300,000 distinct CDR3 sequences, roughly 10% being singletons. The material sequenced was blood, either unsorted or a sorted T cell fraction (not recorded which). The receptors were gathered from a male donor with ankylosing spondylitis or in good health (not recorded which).

This clonotype was counted at least ten times. V gene TRBV20-1 combines with J gene TRBJ2-7, with D perhaps matching TRBD2 (6 bases). The CDR3 is 14 amino acids. Trimming stripped 5 bases from V and 7 bases from J, with 21 bases between. Germline CDR1 DFQATT, CDR2 SNEGSKA (reference sequence). CDR3 nucleotide sequence: TGCAGTGCTTACCAAACCGGGAGCATGGGGGAGCAGTACTTC. It specifies CSAYQTGSMGEQYF.

This clonotype was observed many times. V and J are TRBV20-1 and TRBJ2-5; 10 nucleotides align to TRBD2. The V and J ends lost 3 bases and 2 bases, in that order; junction bases with no gene match: 6. The germline gives CDR1 DFQATT, CDR2 SNEGSKA (reference sequence). CDR3 length: 15 residues. The CDR3 loop reads CSASSQTSGQETQYF. DNA for the CDR3: TGCAGTGCTAGTTCCCAGACTAGCGGGCAAGAGACCCAGTACTTC.

This clonotype was recorded a few times. Here the CDR3 reads CATSIAGGYEQYF. CDR3 DNA: TGTGCCACGAGCATAGCGGGTGGCTACGAGCAGTACTTC. The rearrangement uses TRBV24-1 and TRBJ2-7; 7 bases fit TRBD2. The length of the CDR3 is 13 residues. V lost 10 bases, J lost 3 bases, and 8 bases stayed unmatched. CDR1 is KGHDR and CDR2 is SFDVKD in the germline V gene.

The chain links TRBV10-3 to TRBJ2-1, with 9 bases identical to TRBD2. V was clipped by 0 bases and J by 2 bases; unmatched bases: 2. The length of the CDR3 is 16 residues. Germline CDR1 ENHRY, CDR2 SYGVKD. CDR3 nucleotides: TGTGCCATCAGTGAGTCGGTAGCGGGGGCCTACAATGAGCAGTTCTTC. Amino acid sequence: CAISESVAGAYNEQFF.

This clonotype was counted a few times. The gene calls are TRBV9 and TRBJ2-3, with D perhaps TRBD2 (6 bases). V lost 7 bases and J lost 1, with 10 bases in between. Germline CDR1 SGDLS, CDR2 YYNGEE. There are 13 residues in the CDR3. In DNA form, the CDR3 reads TGTGCCAGCGGGAGGCCAGGCACAGATACGCAGTATTTT. It specifies CASGRPGTDTQYF.

This clonotype was seen many times. CDR3 amino acids: CASSFGNTEAFF. As DNA, the CDR3 is TGCGCCAGCAGCTTCGGGAACACTGAAGCTTTCTTT. This chain links TRBV5-1 with TRBJ1-1; D unresolved. The germline V gene has CDR1 SGHRS and CDR2 YFSETQ. The CDR3 consists of 12 residues. The ends were cut back, 2 bases at V and 1 base at J, with 3 bases in the middle. Variable domain in full (rest from reference TRBV5-1 and TRBJ1-1): KAGVTQTPRYLIKTRGQQVTLSCSPISGHRSVSWYQQTPGQGLQFLFEYFSETQRNKGNFPGRFSGRQFSNSRSEMNVSTLELGDSALYLCASSFGNTEAFFGQGTRLTVV.

In this sample, this clonotype turned up many times. The chain uses TRBV28 and TRBJ1-3; D gene unclear. Germline assignment: CDR1 MDHEN and CDR2 SYDVKM. V was clipped by 3 bases and J by 0 bases, with 9 bases between them. This CDR3 is 15 amino acids long. The CDR3 loop reads CASSFAGISGNTIYF. CDR3 bases: TGTGCCAGCAGTTTTGCGGGGATCTCTGGAAACACCATATATTTT.

Many counts were recorded for this clonotype. The chain couples TRBV20-1 to TRBJ1-4, with 7 nucleotides matching TRBD1. Losses at the gene ends were 6 bases for V and 5 bases for J; bases not matched to a gene: 6. Germline CDR1 DFQATT, CDR2 SNEGSKA (reference sequence). The CDR3 extends over 13 amino acids. The CDR3 loop is CSAPDRFNEKLFF. DNA for the CDR3: TGCAGTGCGCCGGACAGGTTCAATGAAAAACTGTTTTTT.

In its sample, this clonotype was seen many times. V usage is TRBV5-1 and J usage is TRBJ2-7; D perhaps matches TRBD1 (6 bases). CDR1 SGHRS and CDR2 YFSETQ come from the germline V gene. There are 16 residues in the CDR3. V was pared by 2 bases and J by 4 bases, with 19 bases between. CDR3 nucleotides: TGCGCCAGCAGCTTCGAAAAACAGGGATCGGCGTACGAGCAGTACTTC. It yields the protein CASSFEKQGSAYEQYF.

This clonotype showed up many times. As DNA, the CDR3 is TGTGCCAGCAGTGAAGAGGCGGGCAGCACCGGGGAGCTGTTTTTT. Translated: CASSEEAGSTGELFF. The genes are TRBV6-1 and TRBJ2-2, with a weak D call TRBD2 (5 bases). Looked up from germline, CDR1 is MNHNS and CDR2 is SASEGT. V dropped 1 base and J dropped 4 bases, with 10 bases sitting between them. This CDR3 is 15 amino acids long.

This clonotype came up many times. The chain recombines TRBV6-1 with TRBJ2-1; weak D call: TRBD1 (6 bases). This CDR3 spans 13 amino acids. Trimming pared 5 bases from V and 6 bases from J, leaving 11 bases between. In germline, CDR1 is MNHNS, CDR2 SASEGT. DNA for the CDR3: TGTGCCAGCAGTCAGGGGTTATCCAATGAGCAGTTCTTC. Its translation is CASSQGLSNEQFF.

This clonotype was found many times. In nucleotides, the CDR3 is TGTGCCAGCAGTTCCAGCGGCGCCTACAATGAGCAGTTCTTC. This encodes CASSSSGAYNEQFF. This sequence joins TRBV28 and TRBJ2-1, with D tentatively TRBD2 (5 bases). The ends were cut back, 4 bases at V and 2 bases at J, with 9 bases in the middle. The CDR3 spans 14 residues. Looked up from germline, CDR1 is MDHEN and CDR2 is SYDVKM.

This clonotype was recorded at least ten times. The chain has TRBV7-2 and TRBJ2-2; 12 bases match TRBD2. Germline lookup yields CDR1 SGHTA and CDR2 FQGNSA. V shed 0 bases and J 9 bases; nucleotides not matched to a gene: 8. This CDR3 comprises 17 residues. The CDR3 bases are TGTGCCAGCAGCTTAGCGCGACTAGCGGGAGACCCCCGGGAGCTGTTTTTT. The encoded protein is CASSLARLAGDPRELFF.

The chain uses TRBV11-2 and TRBJ2-1; D is ambiguous. Per germline, CDR1 SGHAT and CDR2 FQNNGV. Trimming took 5 bases from V and 8 from J, leaving 13 bases between them. The CDR3 runs to 13 residues. The CDR3 region has the DNA TGTGCCAGCAGCCCCCCCCTTTACTATGAGCAGTTCTTC. Protein product: CASSPPLYYEQFF.

This clonotype occurred once. A much larger clone differs from this one at a single base, so this may be a read error. The V call is TRBV3-1, the J call TRBJ2-1, with TRBD2 matching 7 bases. V dropped 8 bases and J dropped 3; count of bases not matched to a gene: 13. The CDR3 is 16 amino acids. CDR1 is LGHDT, CDR2 YNNKEL, per germline (reference sequence). The CDR3 DNA follows: TGTGCCAGCGGCCCTCGGGGAGGGAGTAACTACAATGAGCAGTTCTTC. This encodes CASGPRGGSNYNEQFF.

As for this clonotype: Being one base from a much bigger clone, this may be a read error. Since the CDR3 does not end with the conserved phenylalanine or tryptophan, this likely comes from a read error. The genes are TRBV20-1 and TRBJ2-4, with 7 bases that match TRBD1. J was trimmed by 8 bases and V by 5 bases; bases with no gene match: 9. Germline CDR1 is DFQATT and CDR2 is SNEGSKA (reference sequence). The CDR3 runs to 13 residues. The CDR3 region is CSAPDRVGDIQYI. CDR3 in DNA: TGCAGTGCTCCCGACAGGGTAGGAGACATTCAGTACATC.

This clonotype was detected ten times or more. V gene TRBV12-3 or TRBV12-4 combines with J gene TRBJ1-1; no definite D call. Trimming cost V 2 bases and J 0 bases, with 10 bases left between them. The length of the CDR3 is 15 residues. In DNA, the CDR3 is TGTGCCAGCAGTTTAACCGGGCTAATGAACACTGAAGCTTTCTTT. Translating gives CASSLTGLMNTEAFF.